Following are 23 T cell receptor beta chains from one sample sequenced in a study of blood T cell repertoires in COVID-19. Some clones are missing from TCRdb's copy, which holds only in-frame ones; the method was immunoSEQ multiplex PCR. Counted here are about 340,000 clones, around 91% occurring once; the ten biggest clones make up roughly 3.5%. Sequences were obtained from peripheral blood. These receptors originate from a woman between 18 and 29 years old who had recovered from COVID-19.

The CDR3 region has the DNA TGTGCCAGCAGCTTATCCCCGGGACTAGCGGGAGGTTGGCAAGAGACCCAGTACTTC. As protein: CASSLSPGLAGGWQETQYF. The V and J genes are TRBV11-2 and TRBJ2-5; 15 positions agree with TRBD2. This CDR3 has 19 residues. J lost 2 bases, V lost 2 bases, and 9 bases had no gene match. Germline lookup yields CDR1 SGHAT and CDR2 FQNNGV.

V gene TRBV7-8 combines with J gene TRBJ2-1; D may be TRBD2 (6 bases). Looked up from germline, CDR1 is SGHVS and CDR2 is FQNEAQ. CDR3 size: 16 residues. Trimming took 1 base from V and 0 from J, leaving 10 bases between them. The CDR3 DNA sequence: TGTGCCAGCAGCTTAGGGAGGGTGAGCTCCTACAATGAGCAGTTCTTC. Its translation is CASSLGRVSSYNEQFF.

This sequence joins TRBV9 and TRBJ2-3, with D possibly being TRBD2 (5 bases). The CDR3 has 14 residues. Germline lookup yields CDR1 SGDLS and CDR2 YYNGEE. V shed 2 bases and J shed 5 bases, with 12 bases lying between them. CDR3 loop: CASSVRLQQDTQYF. CDR3 coding DNA: TGTGCCAGCAGCGTCCGACTACAGCAAGATACGCAGTATTTT.

J is TRBJ2-5 and V is TRBV7-9, with 8 bases matching TRBD1. After removal of 3 bases from V and 1 base from J, the junction contained 4 bases not matched to a gene. CDR3 length equals 15 residues. Germline lookup yields CDR1 SEHNR and CDR2 FQNEAQ (reference sequence). DNA for the CDR3: TGTGCCAGCAGCTTTCGAGGACAGGGCCAAGAGACCCAGTACTTC. This gives the protein CASSFRGQGQETQYF. Supplemented by reference TRBV7-9 and TRBJ2-5, the full variable domain reads DTGVSQNPRHKITKRGQNVTFRCDPISEHNRLYWYRQTLGQGPEFLTYFQNEAQLEKSRLLSDRFSAERPKGSFSTLEIQRTEQGDSAMYLCASSFRGQGQETQYFGPGTRLLVL.

V is TRBV6-2 or TRBV6-3 and J is TRBJ2-6; D may be TRBD1 (6 bases). Trimming removed 4 bases from V and 3 bases from J, with 7 bases in between. The CDR3 has 14 residues. Germline CDR1 and CDR2: MNHEY and SVGEGT. DNA of the CDR3: TGTGCCAGCAGTTCAGGGGTTGGGGCCAACGTCCTGACTTTC. The encoded protein is CASSSGVGANVLTF.

This clone was picked up a small number of times. This chain connects TRBV11-3 to TRBJ2-1, with D maybe TRBD2 (6 bases). Between the trimmed V and J ends, which lost 1 base and 3 bases, there was a span of 13 bases. CDR3 length equals 16 residues. Germline CDR1 and CDR2: SGHNT and YENEEA. The DNA for the CDR3 is TGTGCCAGCAGCTTAGCTGGAGCGGGTAGCTACAATGAGCAGTTCTTC. This gives the protein CASSLAGAGSYNEQFF.

This chain uses TRBV30 with TRBJ2-7; 8 positions agree with TRBD2. The CDR3 sequence is 11 residues long. The trim removed 5 bases at V and 7 bases at J, leaving 4 bases unmatched. CDR1 is GTSNPN and CDR2 is SVGIG in the germline V gene (reference sequence). CDR3 sequence: CAWHTGGEQYV. CDR3 sequence (DNA): TGTGCCTGGCACACGGGGGGGGAGCAGTACGTC.

The gene calls are TRBV2 and TRBJ2-7; the match to TRBD2 covers 12 bases. The V segment lost 6 bases and the J segment 9 bases; nucleotides outside the gene matches: 12. This CDR3 has 15 residues. The germline CDR1 and CDR2 sequences are SNHLY and FYNNEI. This CDR3 is CASRQDLAGGFRQYV. CDR3 bases: TGTGCCAGCAGGCAAGACCTAGCGGGAGGGTTCAGGCAGTACGTC.

The chain employs TRBV11-3 and TRBJ1-2; D possibly corresponds to TRBD1 (6 bases). V shed 0 bases and J shed 4 bases, with 6 bases lying between them. CDR1 SGHNT and CDR2 YENEEA come from the germline V gene. The length of the CDR3 is 13 residues. CDR3 nucleotide sequence: TGTGCCAGCAGCTTAGACAGGGGCTATGGCTACACCTTC. Translated: CASSLDRGYGYTF.

The V and J genes are TRBV2 and TRBJ2-2; D is perhaps TRBD1 (6 bases). The CDR3 length is 13 residues. From germline, CDR1 is SNHLY and CDR2 FYNNEI. Trimming took off 5 bases at V and 6 bases at J, with 10 bases between the two ends. This CDR3 is CASSQTGSGELFF. The CDR3 nucleotides are TGTGCCAGCAGTCAAACAGGGTCCGGGGAGCTGTTTTTT.

The chain carries TRBV7-9 and TRBJ1-5; D call uncertain. Germline V gives CDR1 SEHNR, CDR2 FQNEAQ (reference sequence). V was trimmed by 1 base and J by 6 bases, leaving 4 bases between them. This CDR3 region has 12 residues. CDR3 protein: CASSLDGQPQHF. The CDR3 bases are TGTGCCAGCAGCTTAGACGGTCAGCCCCAGCATTTT.

The chain carries TRBV27 and TRBJ1-1; unclear D gene. Germline lookup yields CDR1 MNHEY and CDR2 SMNVEV (reference sequence). The CDR3 spans 15 residues. Trimming shortened V by 0 bases and J by 3 bases, and 11 bases separated the two germline ends. CDR3 sequence reads: CASSLSGGFYTEAFF. CDR3 DNA: TGTGCCAGCAGTTTATCTGGCGGGTTCTACACTGAAGCTTTCTTT.

The genes are TRBV10-3 and TRBJ2-3; TRBD1 agrees at 10 bases. V lost 4 bases and J lost 0; bases outside the gene matches: 4. This CDR3 contains 16 residues. Germline V gene lookup returns CDR1 ENHRY and CDR2 SYGVKD. The CDR3 DNA sequence: TGTGCCATCAGTGCGGGACAGGGGTCTAGCACAGATACGCAGTATTTT. Amino acid sequence: CAISAGQGSSTDTQYF.

This clone was detected once. The rearrangement links TRBV14 to TRBJ1-1, with a weak D call TRBD1 (5 bases). There are 16 residues in the CDR3. Germline V gene data show CDR1 as SGHDN and CDR2 as FVKESK. Trimming took 6 bases from V and 0 from J, leaving 17 bases between them. DNA for the CDR3: TGTGCCAGCAGACCGACAGTTTCGGCAGTGAACACTGAAGCTTTCTTT. Its translation: CASRPTVSAVNTEAFF.

The chain has TRBV5-6 and TRBJ1-6, with D unclear. The germline V gene encodes CDR1 SGHDT and CDR2 YYEEEE. The CDR3 consists of 16 residues. Trimming left V 1 base short and J 0 bases short, with 8 bases between. CDR3 loop: CASSLPLGSYNSPLHF. DNA of the CDR3: TGTGCCAGCAGCTTGCCCCTAGGCTCCTATAATTCACCCCTCCACTTT.

This chain uses TRBV19 with TRBJ1-1; D may be TRBD1 (5 bases). Looked up from germline, CDR1 is LNHDA and CDR2 is SQIVND (reference sequence). The CDR3 runs to 14 residues. The V gene lost 3 bases and the J gene lost 0 bases, with 8 bases spanning the gap. CDR3 nucleotide sequence: TGTGCCAGTAGTATGGGGCGGCTGAACACTGAAGCTTTCTTT. Translated, it gives CASSMGRLNTEAFF.

The chain employs TRBV6-1 and TRBJ2-7; a weak D match, TRBD2 (5 bases). The length of the CDR3 is 12 residues. Germline CDR1 and CDR2: MNHNS and SASEGT. V lost 3 bases and J 5 bases, leaving 8 bases between the germline ends. CDR3 protein: CASSDRGDEQYV. As DNA, the CDR3 is TGTGCCAGCAGTGACCGGGGAGACGAGCAGTACGTC.

V is TRBV15 and J is TRBJ2-2; maybe TRBD1 (5 bases). V lost 5 bases and J lost 2, with 18 bases in between. The CDR3 loop spans 17 amino acids. CDR1 is LNHNV, CDR2 YYDKDF, per germline (reference sequence). CDR3 protein: CATSASLGRLNTGELFF. The CDR3 DNA reads TGTGCCACCAGCGCCAGTTTGGGGCGGCTTAACACCGGGGAGCTGTTTTTT.

The genes are TRBV5-5 and TRBJ1-2, with 9 nucleotides matching TRBD1. V lost 9 bases and J lost 3; bases outside the gene matches: 9. Germline V gene sequence: CDR1 SGHKS, CDR2 YYEKEE (reference sequence). CDR3 length equals 14 residues. The CDR3 region has the DNA TGTGCCACGAGGCCGGGACAGGGCTACTATGGCTACACCTTC. It yields the protein CATRPGQGYYGYTF.

The chain carries TRBV30 and TRBJ2-1; 8 nucleotides align to TRBD2. The V gene end was trimmed by 1 base and the J gene end by 8 bases; junction bases not matched to a gene: 10. Germline values: CDR1 GTSNPN, CDR2 SVGIG (reference sequence). The CDR3 runs 15 residues. CDR3 bases: TGTGCCTGGAGTGATTTGGCGGGAGGTATCTATGAGCAGTTCTTC. Translation: CAWSDLAGGIYEQFF.

As DNA, the CDR3 is TGTGCCAGCAGTCCGACAGGGAAGTCGAACACTGAAGCTTTCTTT. Its protein product is CASSPTGKSNTEAFF. V usage is TRBV5-5 and J usage is TRBJ1-1, with 7 bases fitting TRBD1. Germline V gene sequence: CDR1 SGHKS, CDR2 YYEKEE (reference sequence). With 5 bases clipped from V and 1 base from J, the junction kept 8 bases outside the gene matches. The CDR3 is 15 amino acids.

The chain has TRBV3-1 (or the pseudogene TRBV3-2) and TRBJ1-6; 7 nucleotides agree with TRBD1. The CDR3 consists of 18 residues. Germline V gives CDR1 LGHDT, CDR2 YNNKEL (reference sequence). The V gene end was trimmed by 0 bases and the J gene end by 4 bases; junction bases not matched to a gene: 9. The CDR3 coding sequence is TGTGCCAGCAGCCAAGATGGAGGGACAGTTGTATATAATTCACCCCTCCACTTT. It yields the protein CASSQDGGTVVYNSPLHF.

This chain connects TRBV5-1 to TRBJ2-1, with 9 nucleotides matching TRBD2. This CDR3 is built from 17 residues. V dropped 0 bases and J dropped 9; count of bases not matched to a gene: 13. The germline V gene has CDR1 SGHRS and CDR2 YFSETQ. The CDR3 coding sequence is TGCGCCAGCAGCTTGGGGGCCTTAGCGGGAGATACGGGTGAGCAGTTCTTC. Protein: CASSLGALAGDTGEQFF.